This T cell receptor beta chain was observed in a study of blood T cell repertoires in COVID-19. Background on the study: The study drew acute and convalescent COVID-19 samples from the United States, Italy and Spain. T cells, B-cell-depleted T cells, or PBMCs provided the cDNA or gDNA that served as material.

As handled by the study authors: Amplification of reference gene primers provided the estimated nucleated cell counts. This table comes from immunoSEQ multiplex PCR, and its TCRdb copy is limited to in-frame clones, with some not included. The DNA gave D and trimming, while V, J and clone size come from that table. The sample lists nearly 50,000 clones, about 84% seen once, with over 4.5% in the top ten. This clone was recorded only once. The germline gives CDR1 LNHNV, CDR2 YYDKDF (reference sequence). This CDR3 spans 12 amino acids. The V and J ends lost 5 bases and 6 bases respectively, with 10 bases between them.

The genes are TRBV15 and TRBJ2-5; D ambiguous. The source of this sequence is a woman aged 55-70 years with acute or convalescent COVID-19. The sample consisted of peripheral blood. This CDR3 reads CATSEDWKTQYF. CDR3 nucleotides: TGTGCCACCAGCGAGGATTGGAAGACCCAGTACTTC. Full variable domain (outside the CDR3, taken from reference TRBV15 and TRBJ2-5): DAMVIQNPRYQVTQFGKPVTLSCSQTLNHNVMYWYQQKSSQAPKLLFHYYDKDFNNEADTPDNFQSRRPNTSFCFLDIRSPGLGDTAMYLCATSEDWKTQYFGPGTRLLVL.